The entry below gives a single TCR beta chain sequence along with its context. This clonotype was counted at least ten times. Its antigen specificity is not known. The record has no base qualities; no much larger clone is one base away. Libraries were made using multiplex PCR. Reads for this sample came from an Illumina HiSeq 4000. TCR beta libraries were built with iRepertoire HTBI primers and Arm-PCR amplification of CDR3 regions. Before sequencing, the PCR products underwent gel purification. Per the source publication's procedure: Gene usage analysis of CDR3 amino acid clonotypes used the roughly 60 TRBV and 14 TRBJ segments found across samples. Filtered high-quality paired reads were merged into contigs using COPE and FqMerger. BLAST was used to align contigs to IMGT TRBV, TRBD and TRBJ reference genes, and CDR3 was defined according to IMGT. Highly expanded clones were defined as clonotypes with a frequency above 0.1%. Shannon entropy was used to measure repertoire diversity, and the Gini coefficient was used to measure V-J evenness. Clonotypes shared by more than one individual were considered public. TCRdb's own reprocessing of the public reads used fastp at Q25 and MiXCR and kept productive beta chains. Each entry merges the rows of one CDR3 protein and shows their most common DNA and genes. For this entry, the V and J calls and clone size follow TCRdb and not the study's own pipeline. The sample includes hundreds of thousands of distinct CDR3 sequences, with around 12% observed a single time. 8% to 10% of the sample is held by the ten biggest clonotypes.

The data stem from a study of regulatory T cells in long-lasting Graves disease (dated by TCRdb to about 2021). Regarding the research as a whole: Newly diagnosed Graves' disease patients had taken antithyroid drugs for less than 3 months. Peripheral blood TCR sequencing and RNA sequencing compared persistent Graves' disease patients with newly diagnosed Graves' disease patients. The study was conducted in China and was registered as a clinical trial. A total of about 35 samples underwent TCR sequencing: about 13 from persistent and roughly 20 from newly diagnosed Graves' disease patients.

At the junction V is shortened by 5 bases and J by 5 bases, with 21 bases in between. The CDR3 holds 16 amino acids from the cysteine to the phenylalanine. This entry keeps only the CDR3 DNA: 48 bases, framed from base 1. Via the germline V gene, CDR1 is SGHAT and CDR2 FQNNGV. Paper-wide results and their limitations: The authors acknowledged the small sample size as a limitation that may reduce accuracy. Patients with persistent disease shared more public clonotypes (around 2,500) than newly diagnosed patients did (more than 900). Lower TCR Shannon entropy and fewer highly expanded clones were observed in persistent Graves' disease patients than in newly diagnosed patients, which suggested clonal expansion. Preferential use of TRBV28, TRBJ1-2 and TRBJ2-5 was observed in persistent disease, whereas TRBV20-1 and TRBJ2-1 were favored in newly diagnosed disease. Sequencing and analysis were restricted to the TCR beta chain. Only peripheral blood was studied, because thyroid tissue, the primary lesion, was inaccessible.

The time point label on this specimen signifies: newly diagnosed GD, antithyroid drugs for less than 3 months. For both TCR sequencing and RNA sequencing, RNA was extracted from PBMCs using TRIzol. Graves' disease was diagnosed according to American Thyroid Association guidelines. Patients for the study were recruited at an endocrinology department in Xi'an, China. Each patient gave approximately 10 milliliters of peripheral blood, collected in an EDTA anticoagulant tube. Ficoll Paque Plus density gradient separation was used to isolate PBMCs, and no further T cell sorting was performed. An Agilent 2100 Bioanalyzer and agarose gel were used to check RNA quality, while a NanoDrop 2000 measured RNA concentration. The data also belong to a second study, concerning T cells in Graves' hyperthyroidism and ophthalmopathy. Drawing on the second study: A patient counted as having stable Graves' hyperthyroidism if no progression to ophthalmopathy occurred over 18 months of follow-up. Hyperthyroidism patients were newly diagnosed, had a disease duration of under 2 months, and were aged 18 to 65 years. Patients with uncontrolled infections, other autoimmune diseases, pregnancy or lactation were excluded. Clinical symptoms, serum thyroxine and TRAb, thyroid ultrasound, and orbital computed tomography formed the basis for the diagnoses. For the first round of RT-PCR on the TCR CDR3, the HTBI primer set was used together with the Qiagen OneStep RT-PCR kit. Most expanded thyroid clonotypes (frequency above 0.001) were also detected in blood, suggesting blood repertoires may reflect thyroid immune responses. A 13 V-J signature model separated ophthalmopathy from stable hyperthyroidism, with around 88% sensitivity and about 81% specificity in cross-validation and 80%/75% in testing. In validation, the model predicted progression to ophthalmopathy with approximately 70% sensitivity and 72% to 85% specificity, a median of roughly seven months before onset. To identify TCR V-J signatures that set the groups apart, the researchers used a discovery cohort of more than 95 patients, made up of fewer than 50 with Graves' ophthalmopathy and about 60 with stable Graves' hyperthyroidism. Prospective prediction of ophthalmopathy was tested in an independent validation cohort of 18 to 20 hyperthyroidism patients and 15 to 17 patients who later progressed to ophthalmopathy. The roughly 91 discovery patients were randomly split 7:3 into training and test sets. In addition, the study compared T-cell repertoires in thyroid tissue and in blood from roughly six Graves' hyperthyroidism patients. Once sampling was done, hyperthyroidism patients were given methimazole at a starting dose of 30 mg daily, whereas ophthalmopathy patients were given high-dose intravenous methylprednisolone. The libraries were constructed in a second round of multiplex PCR and then size-selected and purified. Sequencing of the libraries was done on an Illumina HiSeq2000 using paired-end 100 bp reads. SOAPnuke was used to process the raw data, removing reads that contained adapters or uncalled bases, had a mean Phred below 15, or lacked an exact match to the constant primer or identifier. High-quality paired reads were merged using COPE v1.2.5, and each unique nucleotide sequence was defined as a clonotype. Clonotypes were aligned to IMGT TRBV, TRBD and TRBJ reference segments using MiTCR v1.1. Only V-J combinations with frequency above 0.0001, covering 99% to 99.2% of repertoires, were analysed. A TCS score was defined as the ratio between F50 (clonal expansion) and ExV (chaos), using BLOSUM62-based TCRdist between CDR3 peptides within each V-J. Welch's t-statistics and random forest reduced approximately 520 V-J features to 13, which were used in a naive Bayes classifier (R e1071). Sample size was not statistically predetermined, and investigators were not blinded to group allocation. The paper reports TCR Vbeta CDR3 sequencing of approximately 140 peripheral blood samples: fewer than 50 ophthalmopathy, about 75 hyperthyroidism and around 17 progressor patients.

Material: peripheral blood mononuclear cells (PBMCs), obtained at new diagnosis, from a patient treated with antithyroid drugs. This clonotype originated in a woman between 25 and 40 years old with Graves disease. Donor details come from another sample of the same person, matched by shared clones. In this chain, TRBV11-2 is recombined with TRBJ1-1; a tentative D call is TRBD1 (5 bases match). The DNA sequence reads TGTGCCAGCAGCCCTGGGGCAGCCCGCCCGTGGACTGAAGCTTTCTTT. Translated, it reads CASSPGAARPWTEAFF.